This paragraph covers one T cell receptor beta chain sequence. Its specificity is not known. The data derive from a study of T cell responses to AZD1222 COVID-19 vaccine. Whole-study findings and limits: At study baseline, merely a handful of AZD1222 recipients were seropositive.

Measured with immunoSEQ multiplex PCR; TCRdb has only the in-frame clones, and not every one. This sample has some 150,000 clones, with 88% found just once. The CDR3 loop spans 15 amino acids. V lost 0 bases to trimming and J lost 4 bases, with 13 bases between them. Germline V gives CDR1 SGHTS, CDR2 YDEGEE. The V and J genes are TRBV5-8 and TRBJ1-2; D call uncertain. The sequence derives from an adult who received the MenACWY meningococcal vaccine as a control. This specimen consisted of peripheral blood, obtained 28 days after the second dose of the MenACWY control vaccine. This CDR3 is CASSLVVSEVYGYTF. The CDR3 coding sequence is TGTGCCAGCAGCTTGGTGGTGTCGGAGGTCTATGGCTACACCTTC.